Here is one T cell receptor (beta chain) with its context. Its antigen is currently unknown. The record originates from a study of OX40 agonist ivuxolimab in advanced cancers. About the study: An agonistic human IgG2 monoclonal antibody against OX40 (CD134) was given. Patients in dose escalation had liver, melanoma, kidney or head and neck cancers. Study-level results: Among T cells, CD8+ cells averaged more expanded clones than CD4+ cells.

The data were produced by immunoSEQ multiplex PCR, yet TCRdb's version contains in-frame clones alone and is incomplete. Counted here are 65,000 to 90,000 clones, approximately 85% occurring once; the ten biggest clones make up roughly 6%. This CDR3 is 13 amino acids long. Deletions cut 4 bases from V and 4 bases from J, with 10 bases between. Germline CDR1 is SEHNR and CDR2 is FQNEAQ (reference sequence). Sampling of blood occurred at baseline, cycle 4 day 1, and cycle 7 day 1. Sequenced here: CD4+ or CD8+ T cells sorted from blood, sampled in a trial of the OX40 agonist ivuxolimab. This chain links TRBV7-9 with TRBJ1-2; D might be TRBD1 (5 bases). This clonotype was obtained from an adult with an advanced solid tumor such as melanoma, head and neck, liver or kidney cancer. The CDR3 is CASSSGVSYGYTF. DNA of the CDR3: TGTGCCAGCAGCTCGGGGGTATCCTATGGCTACACCTTC.